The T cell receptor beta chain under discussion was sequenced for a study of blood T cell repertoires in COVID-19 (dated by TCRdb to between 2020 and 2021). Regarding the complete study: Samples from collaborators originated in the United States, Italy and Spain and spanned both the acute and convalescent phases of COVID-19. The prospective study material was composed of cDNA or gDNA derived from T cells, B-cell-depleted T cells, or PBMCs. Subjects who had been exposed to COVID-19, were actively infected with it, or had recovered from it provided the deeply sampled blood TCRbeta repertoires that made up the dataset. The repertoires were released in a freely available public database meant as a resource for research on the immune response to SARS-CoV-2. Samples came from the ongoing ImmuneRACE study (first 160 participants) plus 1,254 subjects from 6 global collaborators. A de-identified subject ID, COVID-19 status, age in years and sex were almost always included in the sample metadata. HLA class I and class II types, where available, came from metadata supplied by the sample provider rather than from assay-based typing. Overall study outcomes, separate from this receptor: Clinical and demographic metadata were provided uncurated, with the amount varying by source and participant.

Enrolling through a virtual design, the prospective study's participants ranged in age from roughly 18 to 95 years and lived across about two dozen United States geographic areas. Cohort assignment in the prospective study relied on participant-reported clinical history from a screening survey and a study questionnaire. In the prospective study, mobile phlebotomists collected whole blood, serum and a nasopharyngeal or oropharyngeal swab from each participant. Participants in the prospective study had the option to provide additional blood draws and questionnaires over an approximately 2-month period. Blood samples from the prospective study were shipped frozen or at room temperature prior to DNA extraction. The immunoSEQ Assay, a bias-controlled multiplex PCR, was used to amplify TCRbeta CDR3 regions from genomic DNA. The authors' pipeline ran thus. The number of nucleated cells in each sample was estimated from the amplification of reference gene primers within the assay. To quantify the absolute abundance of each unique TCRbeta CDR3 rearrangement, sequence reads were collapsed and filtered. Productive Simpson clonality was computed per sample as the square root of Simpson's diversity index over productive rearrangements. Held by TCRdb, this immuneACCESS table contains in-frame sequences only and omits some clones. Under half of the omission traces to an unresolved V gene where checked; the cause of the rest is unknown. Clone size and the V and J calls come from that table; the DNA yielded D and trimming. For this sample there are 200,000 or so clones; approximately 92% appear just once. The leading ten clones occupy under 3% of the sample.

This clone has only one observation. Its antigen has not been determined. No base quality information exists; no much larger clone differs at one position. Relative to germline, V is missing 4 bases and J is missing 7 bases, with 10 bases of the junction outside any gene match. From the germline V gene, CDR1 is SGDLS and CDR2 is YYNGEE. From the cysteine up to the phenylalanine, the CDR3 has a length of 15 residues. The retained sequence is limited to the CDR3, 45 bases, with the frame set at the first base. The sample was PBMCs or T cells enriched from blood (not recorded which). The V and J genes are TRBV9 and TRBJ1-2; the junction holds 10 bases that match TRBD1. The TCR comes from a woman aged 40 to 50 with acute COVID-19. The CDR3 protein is CASSTRQGARSGYTF. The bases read TGTGCCAGCAGCACCCGACAGGGGGCACGGAGTGGCTACACCTTC.